These 10 T cell receptor beta chains came from one sample sequenced in a study of T-cell memory formation after mild COVID-19. TCRdb independently ran MiXCR on the 5' RACE reads; one entry per CDR3 protein. This table holds about 400,000 distinct CDR3 sequences, about a sixth found once. The sample taken for sequencing was PBMCs or a T cell subset sorted from them (not recorded which). The receptors come from a young man who had mild COVID-19 (a few samples of this study predate the infection). Cell type and time point are not known.

This clonotype came up a few times. The rearrangement uses TRBV7-6 and TRBJ2-2; 8 bases are a match to TRBD2. From germline, CDR1 is SGHVS and CDR2 FNYEAQ. This CDR3 comprises 16 residues. Trimming removed 5 bases from V and 1 base from J; junction bases left unmatched: 6. The CDR3 reads CASSPRGGVNTGELFF. The CDR3 DNA is TGTGCCAGCAGCCCCCGGGGGGGGGTGAACACCGGGGAGCTGTTTTTT.

This clonotype was detected a few times. This chain connects TRBV29-1 to TRBJ2-1, with 8 nucleotides matching TRBD2. This CDR3 region has 13 residues. The germline V gene has CDR1 SQVTM and CDR2 ANQGSEA. J lost 9 bases, V lost 1 base, and 5 bases had no gene match. The CDR3 region has the DNA TGCAGCGTTGAAGCGACCACTAGCGGTGAGCAGTTCTTC. The encoded protein is CSVEATTSGEQFF.

This clonotype was recorded at least ten times. The chain combines TRBV19 with TRBJ1-4; D gene uncertain. Germline-derived CDR1 and CDR2 are LNHDA and SQIVND (reference sequence). The CDR3 runs to 15 residues. V was trimmed by 1 base and J by 2 bases, leaving 8 bases between them. In DNA form, the CDR3 reads TGTGCCAGTAGTATAGTCGGAGCCACTAATGAAAAACTGTTTTTT. It specifies CASSIVGATNEKLFF.

The V and J genes are TRBV2 and TRBJ1-5, with no clear D. This CDR3 comprises 13 residues. The germline CDR1 and CDR2 sequences are SNHLY and FYNNEI. Trimming took 7 bases from V and 6 from J, leaving 13 bases between them. CDR3 in DNA: TGTGCCAGCAACATTAGGGCTTTTCAGCCCCAGCATTTT. Protein product: CASNIRAFQPQHF.

V and J are TRBV7-9 and TRBJ2-3, with D perhaps TRBD1 (6 bases). The CDR3 has 16 amino acids. Germline loops: CDR1 SEHNR, CDR2 FQNEAQ (reference sequence). V gave up 0 bases and J gave up 4 bases, with 14 bases separating them. CDR3 amino acids: CASSLAARGFADTQYF. Here the CDR3 DNA reads TGTGCCAGCAGCTTAGCGGCCAGGGGATTCGCAGATACGCAGTATTTT.

This clonotype was observed a handful of times. The rearrangement links TRBV12-3 or TRBV12-4 to TRBJ1-4, with D possibly being TRBD1 (6 bases). The CDR3 is 12 residues long. Trimming pared 6 bases from V and 8 bases from J, leaving 10 bases between. This chain's CDR3 is CASSSQGEKLFF. As DNA, the CDR3 is TGTGCCAGCAGCTCACAGGGAGAAAAACTGTTTTTT.

This clonotype was recorded at least ten times. The CDR3 here is CASSQARKGMQLFF. In DNA form, the CDR3 reads TGCGCCAGCAGCCAAGCTAGGAAGGGGATGCAACTGTTTTTT. The V call is TRBV4-3, the J call TRBJ1-4, with D perhaps matching TRBD1 (5 bases). The CDR3 runs to 14 residues. The V gene lost 1 base and the J gene lost 12 bases, with 15 bases spanning the gap. Germline assignment: CDR1 LGHNA and CDR2 YSLEER.

A few counts support this clonotype. The rearrangement joins TRBV7-3 to TRBJ1-1; D is unclear. Germline V gene data show CDR1 as SGHTA and CDR2 as FQGTGA. Deletions cut 5 bases from V and 2 bases from J, with 15 bases between. This CDR3 has 15 residues. The CDR3 region has the DNA TGTGCCAGCAGCCTAAGCTCTGGCAGAAACACTGAAGCTTTCTTT. Translation: CASSLSSGRNTEAFF.

The chain links TRBV12-3 or TRBV12-4 to TRBJ2-2, with TRBD1 matching over 7 bases. The CDR3 contains 15 residues. The ends lost 3 bases at V and 7 bases at J; junction bases unmatched: 8. CDR3 sequence: CASSFPGTVGGELFF. The CDR3 coding sequence is TGTGCCAGCAGTTTTCCCGGGACAGTAGGCGGGGAGCTGTTTTTT.

This clonotype was counted only a few times. This chain connects TRBV6-5 to TRBJ1-2; TRBD1 matches 9 bases. Germline CDR1 and CDR2: MNHEY and SVGAGI. The V gene end was trimmed by 5 bases and the J gene end by 4 bases; junction bases not matched to a gene: 5. The CDR3 consists of 14 residues. The CDR3 nucleotides are TGTGCCAGCAGTGCGGGACAGGGATTCTATGGCTACACCTTC. It translates to CASSAGQGFYGYTF.